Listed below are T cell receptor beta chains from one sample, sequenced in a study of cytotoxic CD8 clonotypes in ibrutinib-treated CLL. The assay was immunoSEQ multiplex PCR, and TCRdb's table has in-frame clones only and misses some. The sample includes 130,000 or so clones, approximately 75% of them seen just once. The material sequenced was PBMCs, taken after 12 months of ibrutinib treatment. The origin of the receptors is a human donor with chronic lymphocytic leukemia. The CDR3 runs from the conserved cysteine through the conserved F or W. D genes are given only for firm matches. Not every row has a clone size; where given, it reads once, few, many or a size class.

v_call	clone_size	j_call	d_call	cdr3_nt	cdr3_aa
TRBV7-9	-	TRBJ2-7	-	TGTGCCAGCAGCTGGAGCTCCAGCTCCTACGAGCAGTACTTC	CASSWSSSSYEQYF
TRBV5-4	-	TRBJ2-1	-	TGTGCCAGCAGCTCCGTTTCGGGCTCCTACAATGAGCAGTTCTTC	CASSSVSGSYNEQFF
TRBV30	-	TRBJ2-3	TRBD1	TGTGCCCAGGCTAAGGCAGGGGGTCCCACAGATAAGCAGTATTTT	CAQAKAGGPTDKQYF
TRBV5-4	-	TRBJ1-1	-	TGTGCCAGCAGCTGGAGTGGGGGCACTGAAGCTTTCTTT	CASSWSGGTEAFF
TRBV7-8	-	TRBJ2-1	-	TGTGCCAGCAGCCCAGACAGGATCCTTTACAATGAGCAGTTCTTC	CASSPDRILYNEQFF
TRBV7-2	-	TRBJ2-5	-	TGTGCCAGCAGCTTATCGGGATCGCAAGAGACCCAGTACTTC	CASSLSGSQETQYF
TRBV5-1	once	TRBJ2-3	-	TGCGCCAGCAGCTTTATTGGACTTAGCACAGATACGCAGTATTTT	CASSFIGLSTDTQYF
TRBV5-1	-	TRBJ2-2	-	TGCGCCAGCAGCTTGGCCCAACCCGGGGAGCTGTTTTTT	CASSLAQPGELFF
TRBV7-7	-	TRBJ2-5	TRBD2	TGTGCTAGCAGCTTATACCTAGCGGGCCAAGAGACCCAGTACTTC	CASSLYLAGQETQYF
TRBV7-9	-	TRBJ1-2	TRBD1	TGTGCCAGCAGCCACGGGACAGGAGCTAACTATGGCTACACCTTC	CASSHGTGANYGYTF
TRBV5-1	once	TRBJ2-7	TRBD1	TGCGCCAGCAGCTCCACCGGGACAGGGGGGCTCGAGCAGTACTTC	CASSSTGTGGLEQYF
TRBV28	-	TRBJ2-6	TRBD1	TGTGCCAGCAGGCCGGGACAGACCGGGGCCAACGTCCTGACTTTC	CASRPGQTGANVLTF
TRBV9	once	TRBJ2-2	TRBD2	TGTGCCAGCAGCGCTACTAGCGGGAGTTTCCCCGGGGAGCTGTTTTTT	CASSATSGSFPGELFF
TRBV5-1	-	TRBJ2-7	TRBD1	TGCGCCAGCAGCTCCGACAGGGTATCCTACGAGCAGTACTTC	CASSSDRVSYEQYF
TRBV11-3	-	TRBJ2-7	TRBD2	TGTGCCAGCAGCCTTGGGACTAGCAGCCTCATCTCCTACGAGCAGTACTTC	CASSLGTSSLISYEQYF
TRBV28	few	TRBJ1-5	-	TGTGCCAGCAACTCAGGGATTGGCAATCAGCCCCAGCATTTT	CASNSGIGNQPQHF
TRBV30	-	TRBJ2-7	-	TGTGCCTGGGAAAAAGGGTCCTACGAGCAGTACTTC	CAWEKGSYEQYF
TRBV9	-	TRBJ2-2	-	TGTGCCAGCAGCGTACCCCGGACTGGGGACGGCACCGGGGAGCTGTTTTTT	CASSVPRTGDGTGELFF